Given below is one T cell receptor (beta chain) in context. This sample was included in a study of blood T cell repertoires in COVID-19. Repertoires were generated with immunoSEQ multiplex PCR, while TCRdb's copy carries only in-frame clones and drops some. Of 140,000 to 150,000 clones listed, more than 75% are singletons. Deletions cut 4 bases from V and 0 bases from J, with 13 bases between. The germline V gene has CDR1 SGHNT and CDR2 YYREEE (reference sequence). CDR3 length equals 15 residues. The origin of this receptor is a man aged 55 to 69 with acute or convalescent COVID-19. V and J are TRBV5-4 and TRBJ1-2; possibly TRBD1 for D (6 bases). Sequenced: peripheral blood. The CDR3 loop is CASSVAGEANYGYTF. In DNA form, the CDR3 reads TGTGCCAGCAGCGTGGCAGGGGAAGCTAACTATGGCTACACCTTC.